These 17 T cell receptor beta chains were all obtained from the same sample, sequenced in a study of Tregs in tolerant kidney transplant recipients. Generated by immunoSEQ multiplex PCR, the TCRdb table keeps only in-frame clones and is missing some. The sample has about 46,000 clones, around 90% seen once. The specimen was Tregs from blood. These TCRs come from a human donor in good health.

The chain couples TRBV19 to TRBJ1-2; 9 bases line up with TRBD1. J was trimmed by 10 bases and V by 7 bases; bases with no gene match: 10. This CDR3 has 13 residues. Looked up from germline, CDR1 is LNHDA and CDR2 is SQIVND (reference sequence). The CDR3 bases are TGTGCCAGTACTCCCGGGACAGGGAGGTCCTACACCTTC. It codes for CASTPGTGRSYTF.

The chain recombines TRBV18 with TRBJ1-1, with D possibly TRBD1 on 5 matching bases. V dropped 7 bases and J dropped 0 bases, with 12 bases sitting between them. This CDR3 comprises 14 residues. Germline V gives CDR1 KGHSH, CDR2 LQKENI. The CDR3 is CASYMTVMNTEAFF. DNA for the CDR3: TGTGCCAGCTATATGACAGTCATGAACACTGAAGCTTTCTTT. The entire variable domain, with the rest obtained from reference TRBV18 and TRBJ1-1, is as follows: NAGVMQNPRHLVRRRGQEARLRCSPMKGHSHVYWYRQLPEEGLKFMVYLQKENIIDESGMPKERFSAEFPKEGPSILRIQQVVRGDSAAYFCASYMTVMNTEAFFGQGTRLTVV.

The V call is TRBV7-9, the J call TRBJ2-2; no definite D call. The length of the CDR3 is 13 residues. Germline assignment: CDR1 SEHNR and CDR2 FQNEAQ (reference sequence). V was clipped by 2 bases and J by 9 bases, with 10 bases between them. CDR3 sequence reads: CASSLNNPRELFF. The CDR3 region has the DNA TGTGCCAGCAGCTTAAACAATCCCCGGGAGCTGTTTTTT. The full variable domain, its missing parts supplied by reference TRBV7-9 and TRBJ2-2, is DTGVSQNPRHKITKRGQNVTFRCDPISEHNRLYWYRQTLGQGPEFLTYFQNEAQLEKSRLLSDRFSAERPKGSFSTLEIQRTEQGDSAMYLCASSLNNPRELFFGEGSRLTVL.

This clone was counted once. This chain links TRBV5-4 with TRBJ2-7; TRBD2 agrees at 9 bases. The CDR3 runs to 14 residues. Looked up from germline, CDR1 is SGHNT and CDR2 is YYREEE (reference sequence). The V gene end was trimmed by 0 bases and the J gene end by 6 bases; junction bases not matched to a gene: 4. CDR3 sequence (DNA): TGTGCCAGCAGCTTGGGAGCGGGGGGCGGCGAGCAGTACTTC. Translation gives CASSLGAGGGEQYF. Full variable domain (rest looked up from reference TRBV5-4 and TRBJ2-7): ETGVTQSPTHLIKTRGQQVTLRCSSQSGHNTVSWYQQALGQGPQFIFQYYREEENGRGNFPPRFSGLQFPNYSSELNVNALELDDSALYLCASSLGAGGGEQYFGPGTRLTVT.

The chain is built from TRBV2 and TRBJ2-6; 7 bases agree with TRBD2. CDR3 length: 15 residues. CDR1 and CDR2 from the germline V gene are SNHLY and FYNNEI. After removal of 3 bases from V and 2 bases from J, the junction contained 1 base not matched to a gene. The CDR3 sequence: CASSDRGAGANVLTF. The CDR3 region has the DNA TGTGCCAGCAGTGACCGGGGGGCTGGGGCCAACGTCCTGACTTTC.

This clone was seen a handful of times. The chain couples TRBV7-3 to TRBJ2-2; tentatively, D is TRBD2 (5 bases). CDR1 and CDR2 from the germline V gene are SGHTA and FQGTGA. The CDR3 has 14 residues. V lost 4 bases to trimming and J lost 0 bases, with 6 bases between them. CDR3 nucleotides: TGTGCCAGCAGCTACGGGACGAACACCGGGGAGCTGTTTTTT. Protein sequence: CASSYGTNTGELFF.

The gene calls are TRBV4-1 and TRBJ1-6; 12 bases line up with TRBD1. After removal of 1 base from V and 12 bases from J, the junction contained 4 bases not matched to a gene. Germline CDR1 is MGHRA and CDR2 is YSYEKL. This CDR3 is 15 amino acids long. The CDR3 coding sequence is TGCGCCAGCAGCCAAGCCGGGACAGGGGGCCTACCCCTCCACTTT. This codes for CASSQAGTGGLPLHF.

This chain links TRBV18 with TRBJ2-7; TRBD1 matches 10 bases. The germline CDR1 and CDR2 sequences are KGHSH and LQKENI. This CDR3 spans 15 amino acids. V lost 4 bases, J lost 3 bases, and 6 bases stayed unmatched. CDR3 sequence (DNA): TGTGCCAGCTCACAAGGGACAGGGGCAGTCTACGAGCAGTACTTC. It encodes CASSQGTGAVYEQYF.

This clone was counted a few times. The genes are TRBV9 and TRBJ2-1; D remains ambiguous. The length of the CDR3 is 13 residues. The germline V gene has CDR1 SGDLS and CDR2 YYNGEE. V lost 0 bases to trimming and J lost 7 bases, with 8 bases between them. CDR3: CASSVDLGNEQFF. The CDR3 DNA sequence: TGTGCCAGCAGCGTAGATCTGGGGAATGAGCAGTTCTTC.

The V call is TRBV19, the J call TRBJ2-7; 13 bases are shared with TRBD2. Germline-derived CDR1 and CDR2 are LNHDA and SQIVND (reference sequence). This CDR3 has 14 amino acids. V lost 9 bases, J lost 1 base, and 3 bases stayed unmatched. CDR3 coding DNA: TGTGCCAGCAGACTAGCGGGGGGTTCCTACGAGCAGTACTTC. This translates into CASRLAGGSYEQYF.

The chain has TRBV10-1 and TRBJ1-1; tentatively, D is TRBD1 (6 bases). The germline gives CDR1 WNHNN, CDR2 SYGVQD (reference sequence). With 1 base removed from V and 6 bases from J, the gap between germline ends came to 12 bases. This CDR3 is built from 14 residues. The CDR3 DNA reads as TGCGCCAGCAGTGAGTGGGGGGCGTCGGCTGAAGCTTTCTTT. This translates into CASSEWGASAEAFF.

The rearrangement joins TRBV7-6 to TRBJ2-5, with 11 positions matching TRBD2. The germline CDR1 and CDR2 sequences are SGHVS and FNYEAQ. After removal of 3 bases from V and 4 bases from J, the junction contained 10 bases not matched to a gene. The CDR3 runs 17 residues. The CDR3 sequence: CASSLEISGGAGETQYF. The DNA for the CDR3 is TGTGCCAGCAGCTTGGAAATTAGCGGGGGGGCAGGAGAGACCCAGTACTTC.

The chain joins TRBV18 to TRBJ2-1, with 7 bases aligning to TRBD2. After removal of 4 bases from V and 10 bases from J, the junction contained 7 bases not matched to a gene. CDR1 KGHSH and CDR2 LQKENI come from the germline V gene. The CDR3 is 13 amino acids. The CDR3 DNA is TGTGCCAGCTCACAACACGGGGGGAGCGAGCAGTTCTTC. It specifies CASSQHGGSEQFF. Variable domain in full (rest from reference TRBV18 and TRBJ2-1): NAGVMQNPRHLVRRRGQEARLRCSPMKGHSHVYWYRQLPEEGLKFMVYLQKENIIDESGMPKERFSAEFPKEGPSILRIQQVVRGDSAAYFCASSQHGGSEQFFGPGTRLTVL.

This chain links TRBV7-2 with TRBJ2-7; TRBD2 might be the D (5 bases). The length of the CDR3 is 13 residues. Germline V gene sequence: CDR1 SGHTA, CDR2 FQGNSA. The germline V and J ends were trimmed by 3 bases and 4 bases, with 10 bases remaining between them. CDR3 bases: TGTGCCAGCAGCTTCCAACTAGGATACGAGCAGTACTTC. Its translation is CASSFQLGYEQYF. Looking up the rest from reference TRBV7-2 and TRBJ2-7 gives the full variable domain: GAGVSQSPSNKVTEKGKDVELRCDPISGHTALYWYRQSLGQGLEFLIYFQGNSAPDKSGLPSDRFSAERTGGSVSTLTIQRTQQEDSAVYLCASSFQLGYEQYFGPGTRLTVT.

In its sample, this clone was seen a few times. The chain couples TRBV20-1 to TRBJ1-1; D remains ambiguous. The germline V gene encodes CDR1 DFQATT and CDR2 SNEGSKA (reference sequence). This CDR3 spans 11 amino acids. V lost 1 base to trimming and J lost 3 bases, with 3 bases between them. The CDR3 region has the DNA TGCAGTGCTAGAGGGGACACTGAAGCTTTCTTT. Amino acids: CSARGDTEAFF.

This clone has a single count. The rearrangement uses TRBV5-4 and TRBJ2-2, with 7 positions matching TRBD2. J was trimmed by 5 bases and V by 0 bases; bases with no gene match: 4. Germline V gene sequence: CDR1 SGHNT, CDR2 YYREEE (reference sequence). The CDR3 runs to 15 residues. The DNA for the CDR3 is TGTGCCAGCAGCTTGGGGACTAGGCCGACCGGGGAGCTGTTTTTT. Amino acid sequence: CASSLGTRPTGELFF.

CDR3 coding DNA: TGTGCCAGCAGCTACCTGGGTGAGGAACTGTTTTTT. Translation gives CASSYLGEELFF. The chain uses TRBV7-6 and TRBJ1-4, with unresolved D. The CDR3 spans 12 residues. Germline CDR1 SGHVS, CDR2 FNYEAQ. Trimming took 4 bases from V and 12 from J, leaving 12 bases between them.